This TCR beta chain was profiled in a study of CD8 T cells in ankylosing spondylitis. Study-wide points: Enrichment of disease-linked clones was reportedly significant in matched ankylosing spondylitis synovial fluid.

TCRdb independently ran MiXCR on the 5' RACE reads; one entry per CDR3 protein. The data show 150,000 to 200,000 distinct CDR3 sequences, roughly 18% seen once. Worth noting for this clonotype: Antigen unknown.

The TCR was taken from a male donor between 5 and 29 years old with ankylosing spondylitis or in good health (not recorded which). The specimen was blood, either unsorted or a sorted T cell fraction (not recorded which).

The CDR3 here is CASSPQQGAREQYF. As DNA, the CDR3 is TGTGCCAGCTCACCACAACAGGGGGCAAGGGAGCAGTACTTC. V gene TRBV18 combines with J gene TRBJ2-7, with TRBD1 identical over 9 bases. CDR3 length: 14 residues. Germline assignment: CDR1 KGHSH and CDR2 LQKENI. V lost 1 base, J lost 7 bases, and 5 bases stayed unmatched.